This is a list of T cell receptor beta chains from one sample in a study of blood T cell repertoires in COVID-19. Sequencing used immunoSEQ multiplex PCR; TCRdb keeps in-frame clones, though not all of them. This sample yields about 230,000 clones, of which around 84% are seen a single time; about 1.5% belongs to the top ten. Sequencing was carried out using peripheral blood. Source of these receptors: a woman aged 40 to 50 who had recovered from COVID-19. Each CDR3 is given with its conserved first and last residue. A D gene is named only where the DNA matches it firmly. Clone size appears in some rows only: once, few, many, or a class for an expanded clone.

D	V	size	J	CDR3	DNA
.	TRBV4-3	.	TRBJ1-4	CASSQDSRQFNEKLFF	TGCGCCAGCAGCCAAGATTCGAGACAATTTAATGAAAAACTGTTTTTT
TRBD1	TRBV28	.	TRBJ1-1	CASSLGTGIIEAFF	TGTGCCAGCAGTTTAGGGACAGGGATTATAGAAGCTTTCTTT
.	TRBV6-2/TRBV6-3	.	TRBJ1-6	CASSNPPGMGSPLHF	TGTGCCAGCAGTAACCCCCCAGGGATGGGTTCACCCCTCCACTTT
.	TRBV3-1/TRBV3-2	.	TRBJ2-7	CASSPLGGTSEYEQYF	TGTGCCAGCAGCCCCCTAGGGGGAACTAGCGAATACGAGCAGTACTTC
.	TRBV5-1	once	TRBJ1-4	CASSSTSGVREKLFF	TGCGCCAGCAGCTCCACCTCGGGAGTGAGGGAAAAACTGTTTTTT
.	TRBV19	.	TRBJ1-2	CASSPWAYGYTF	TGTGCCAGTAGTCCGTGGGCATATGGCTACACCTTC
TRBD1	TRBV11-3	.	TRBJ1-1	CASSPIQMDRDTEAFF	TGTGCCAGCAGCCCAATACAAATGGACAGGGACACTGAAGCTTTCTTT
.	TRBV7-2	few	TRBJ2-7	CASGRGADYEQYF	TGTGCCAGCGGTAGGGGCGCGGACTACGAGCAGTACTTC
.	TRBV6-5	.	TRBJ1-5	CASSSFGGGNNQPQHF	TGTGCCAGCAGTTCGTTTGGGGGGGGGAACAATCAGCCCCAGCATTTT
.	TRBV19	.	TRBJ1-5	CASSIDGVQPQHF	TGTGCCAGTAGTATTGACGGGGTCCAGCCCCAGCATTTT
TRBD1	TRBV2	once	TRBJ1-2	CASSGPGQGKNYGYTF	TGTGCCAGCAGTGGTCCGGGACAGGGAAAAAACTATGGCTACACCTTC
TRBD2	TRBV6-5	.	TRBJ2-1	CASSYSGGADYEQFF	TGTGCCAGCAGCTATAGCGGGGGGGCTGACTATGAGCAGTTCTTC
TRBD1	TRBV9	.	TRBJ1-2	CASSPHEGQVDGYTF	TGTGCCAGCAGCCCCCACGAAGGACAGGTCGATGGCTACACCTTC
.	TRBV28	.	TRBJ2-3	CASSLALDLAGADTDTQYF	TGTGCCAGCAGTTTGGCACTAGATTTGGCGGGGGCCGACACAGATACGCAGTATTTT
TRBD1	TRBV6-5	.	TRBJ2-3	CASRTTGNTDTQYF	TGTGCCAGCAGAACGACAGGGAACACAGATACGCAGTATTTT
.	TRBV24-1	.	TRBJ1-3	CATRDGGNTIYF	TGTGCCACCCGAGACGGGGGAAACACCATATATTTT
TRBD2	TRBV6-2/TRBV6-3	.	TRBJ2-3	CASSYSKLTSGTSTDTQYF	TGTGCCAGCAGTTACTCGAAGCTTACTAGCGGAACTAGCACAGATACGCAGTATTTT
.	TRBV5-1	.	TRBJ1-1	CASSLLGSDTEAFF	TGCGCCAGCAGCTTGCTCGGGTCGGACACTGAAGCTTTCTTT
TRBD1	TRBV18	.	TRBJ1-2	CASSPPMTGVVYGYTF	TGTGCCAGCTCACCACCGATGACAGGGGTGGTGTATGGCTACACCTTC
TRBD1	TRBV4-1	.	TRBJ2-3	CASSQSGQGWTDTQYF	TGCGCCAGCAGCCAATCCGGACAGGGTTGGACAGATACGCAGTATTTT
.	TRBV4-3	.	TRBJ1-4	CASSLGRQAATNEKLFF	TGCGCCAGCAGCCTAGGGAGACAGGCGGCAACTAATGAAAAACTGTTTTTT
.	TRBV6-5	.	TRBJ1-5	CASSQGHYQPQHF	TGTGCCAGCAGTCAGGGACATTATCAGCCCCAGCATTTT
TRBD1	TRBV6-5	once	TRBJ1-2	CASRDRGRRGYTF	TGTGCCAGCAGAGACAGGGGGCGACGTGGCTACACCTTC
.	TRBV19	.	TRBJ1-5	CASRGADQPQHF	TGTGCCAGTCGGGGGGCCGATCAGCCCCAGCATTTT
.	TRBV5-6	.	TRBJ2-3	CASSGGADTQYF	TGTGCCAGCAGCGGCGGCGCGGATACGCAGTATTTT
TRBD1	TRBV10-3	few	TRBJ1-4	CAISGDRGNEKLFF	TGTGCCATCAGTGGGGACAGGGGGAATGAAAAACTGTTTTTT
.	TRBV27	.	TRBJ1-2	CASSLSGSTGYTF	TGTGCCAGCAGTTTATCCGGTTCCACAGGGTATACCTTC
.	TRBV12-3/TRBV12-4	.	TRBJ2-5	CASSLGAATQYF	TGTGCCAGCAGTTTGGGGGCGGCGACCCAGTACTTC
.	TRBV21-1	once	TRBJ1-1	CASTFGDRGHGTEAFF	TGTGCCAGCACGTTTGGGGACAGGGGGCACGGCACTGAAGCTTTCTTT
TRBD1	TRBV24-1	.	TRBJ2-3	CATSDFSQGAKDTQYF	TGTGCCACCAGTGATTTTAGCCAGGGGGCGAAAGATACGCAGTATTTT
.	TRBV6-5	.	TRBJ1-2	CASSYPASEGYTF	TGTGCCAGCAGTTACCCGGCAAGCGAGGGCTACACCTTC
TRBD1	TRBV7-2	.	TRBJ2-7	CASSRLGQGYEQYF	TGTGCCAGCAGCCGGCTGGGACAGGGCTACGAGCAGTACTTC
.	TRBV2	.	TRBJ1-5	CASNRQSNQPQHF	TGTGCCAGCAATAGACAGAGCAATCAGCCCCAGCATTTT
TRBD2	TRBV6-1	.	TRBJ2-3	CASSEWTSGGRDTQYF	TGTGCCAGCAGTGAATGGACTAGCGGGGGCCGAGATACGCAGTATTTT
.	TRBV27	.	TRBJ2-7	CASSQLGLDEQYF	TGTGCCAGCAGCCAACTAGGTCTGGACGAGCAGTACTTC
TRBD1	TRBV28	.	TRBJ1-2	CASSPSQPGQGGRNYGYTF	TGTGCCAGCAGTCCCTCTCAACCGGGACAGGGCGGGCGAAACTATGGCTACACCTTC
.	TRBV27	.	TRBJ2-7	CASSSRGPYEQYF	TGTGCCAGCAGTTCCCGGGGTCCGTATGAGCAGTACTTC
.	TRBV5-1	.	TRBJ1-1	CASSLGVMNTEAFF	TGCGCCAGCAGCTTGGGAGTTATGAACACTGAAGCTTTCTTT
TRBD2	TRBV28	.	TRBJ2-5	CASSLVSSGGVQETQYF	TGTGCCAGCAGTTTGGTTTCGAGCGGGGGTGTTCAAGAGACCCAGTACTTC
.	TRBV30	.	TRBJ1-5	CAWGREGNQPQHF	TGTGCCTGGGGGAGGGAGGGCAATCAGCCCCAGCATTTT
.	TRBV6-5	.	TRBJ2-3	CASSRVGDTQYF	TGTGCCAGCAGCCGGGTCGGGGATACGCAGTATTTT
TRBD1	TRBV28	.	TRBJ1-4	CASSLGDRFSTNEKLFF	TGTGCCAGCAGTTTAGGGGACAGATTCTCAACTAATGAAAAACTGTTTTTT
.	TRBV10-3	.	TRBJ2-3	CAIRGFGYTDTQYF	TGTGCCATCAGGGGCTTTGGCTACACAGATACGCAGTATTTT
TRBD1	TRBV7-2	.	TRBJ2-5	CASSDRDRGVQETQYF	TGTGCCAGCAGCGACCGGGACAGGGGAGTCCAAGAGACCCAGTACTTC
.	TRBV13	few	TRBJ1-1	CASSRRNTEAFF	TGTGCCAGCTCCCGGAGGAACACTGAAGCTTTCTTT